What follows are 2 T cell receptor beta chains derived from one specimen sequenced in a study of blood T cells in healthy people across ages. It was with a sample-barcoded 5' primer and a J-beta primer mix that a second PCR of about 6 to 12 cycles was run. TCRdb analysed the 5' RACE reads with MiXCR anew, one entry per CDR3 protein. In the table there are some 1.8 million distinct CDR3 sequences, 30% to 40% of which are singletons. The sample taken for sequencing was blood. These receptors all come from a human donor in good health.

A few counts support this clonotype. The rearrangement links TRBV6-1 to TRBJ2-5; a possible D gene is TRBD1 (6 bases). The germline V gene encodes CDR1 MNHNS and CDR2 SASEGT. V was clipped by 4 bases and J by 2 bases, with 17 bases between them. This CDR3 has 16 residues. The CDR3 sequence: CASSGPTGSGQETQYF. CDR3 DNA: TGTGCCAGCAGTGGGCCTACAGGGTCTGGGCAAGAGACCCAGTACTTC.

The V gene is TRBV25-1, the J gene TRBJ2-5; weak D call: TRBD2 (5 bases). Trimming took off 3 bases at V and 1 base at J, with 9 bases between the two ends. The CDR3 covers 14 residues. Germline CDR1 MGHDK, CDR2 SYGVNS. The CDR3 bases are TGTGCCAGCAGTGAGTTCCGGGGCCAAGAGACCCAGTACTTC. It specifies CASSEFRGQETQYF.